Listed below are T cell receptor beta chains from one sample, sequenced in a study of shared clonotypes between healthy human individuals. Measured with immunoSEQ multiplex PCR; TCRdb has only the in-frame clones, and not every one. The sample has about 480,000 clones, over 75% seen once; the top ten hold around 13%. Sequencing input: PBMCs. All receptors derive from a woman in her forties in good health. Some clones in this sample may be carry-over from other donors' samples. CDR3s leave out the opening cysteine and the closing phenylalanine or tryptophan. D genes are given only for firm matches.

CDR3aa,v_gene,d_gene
AWKGTGDSPLH,TRBV30,TRBD1
ASLLGLAGYNEQF,TRBV18,TRBD2
ASIGTSRRNYGYT,TRBV28,.
ASSVEGVLGYGYT,TRBV9,.
ASSQENRGEQF,TRBV14,.
ASSLGSAREAF,TRBV7-9,.
AWSGQVNSPLH,TRBV30,TRBD1
ASGTRNSPLH,TRBV7-6,.
ASSSLNGRRQPQH,TRBV6-5,.
ASRTDRGNTGELF,TRBV7-9,.
ASRNPGHSYEQY,TRBV2,.
ASSWALGPTSTEAF,TRBV11-2,.
ASSSGLAGATDTQY,TRBV5-4,TRBD2
ASSPGIRQLNTGELF,TRBV7-9,.
ASRFQRFTGELF,TRBV6-5,.
ASSFQAAASGANVLT,TRBV7-3,.
AISEPGGPTETQY,TRBV10-3,.
ASSAGSPLTNEKLF,TRBV6-1,.
ASSRTEETQY,TRBV7-9,.
ASSGAVTPGELF,TRBV10-2,.
ASSLNSGSRNEQF,TRBV7-3,TRBD2
ASSPFRGNTPSGANVLT,TRBV18,.
ASSLAYLQGSEQY,TRBV5-1,.
ASSLPARGAGELF,TRBV7-4,.
ASSPSTGRDSPLH,TRBV27,TRBD1
ASRPGPKREQY,TRBV28,.
SASVYGYT,TRBV20-1,.
ASSVAAQGGYGYT,TRBV9,.
ASSRQGTMNTEAF,TRBV5-6,TRBD1
ASSATGESSNEQF,TRBV11-2,TRBD1
ASSVTGGNTEAF,TRBV9,TRBD1
ASSSPGVGDYGYT,TRBV5-4,.